The clone carrying this T cell receptor (beta chain) was counted at least ten times. The data stem from a study of regulatory T cells in long-lasting Graves disease. Study summary: For a period under 3 months, newly diagnosed Graves' patients had taken antithyroid drugs.

Time point indicated: newly diagnosed GD, antithyroid drugs for less than 3 months. The TCR library was prepared using RNA isolated from PBMCs. Per germline, CDR1 LGHNA and CDR2 YSLEER. Trimming pared 1 base from V and 1 base from J, leaving 13 bases between. The CDR3 totals 16 residues. Building the TCR beta libraries relied on iRepertoire HTBI primers, and CDR3 regions underwent Arm-PCR. TCRdb called the multiplex PCR reads again in MiXCR, with one record for every CDR3 protein. The sample consists of 300,000 to 400,000 distinct CDR3 sequences, 15% to 17% of them appearing once. The sequence came from a female donor with Graves disease. The material was peripheral blood mononuclear cells (PBMCs), obtained at new diagnosis, from a patient treated with antithyroid drugs. This chain connects TRBV4-3 to TRBJ1-1; D might be TRBD1 (6 bases). The CDR3 DNA is TGCGCCAGCAGCCAAGGTCGAGGGGGGGGGAACACTGAAGCTTTCTTT. Amino acids: CASSQGRGGGNTEAFF.